This T cell receptor beta chain was identified in a study of OX40 agonist ivuxolimab in advanced cancers. For the wider study: The costimulatory receptor OX40 (CD134) was targeted by ivuxolimab, a fully human IgG2 agonistic monoclonal antibody. Intravenous ivuxolimab was administered to patients every 2 weeks at six dose levels: 0.01, 0.1, 0.3, 1.5, 3 and 10 mg/kg. Of the approximately 50 dose-escalation patients, hepatocellular carcinoma was present in roughly 19, melanoma in approximately 15, renal cell carcinoma in 9 and head and neck cancer in 9. In the dose-escalation cohort, more than 80% of patients were male, and the mean age was approximately 60 years with a range of about 23 to 79. Prior anti-PD-1, anti-PD-L1 or anti-CTLA-4 therapy was permitted, and roughly two fifths of dose-escalation patients had received checkpoint inhibitors. Partial responses were achieved by three dose-escalation patients, of whom one had hepatocellular carcinoma and two had cutaneous melanoma. Peripheral TCRbeta sequencing aimed to test whether ivuxolimab altered TCR sequence diversity and caused clonal T-cell expansion. The monotherapy dose-escalation portion (N of about 50 patients) of the phase I ivuxolimab trial is reported in the paper. Overall results and qualifications from the work: Partial responders in the 0.1-3.0 mg/kg groups had among the lowest normalized peripheral clonal expansion, especially among CD8+ T cells. Low levels of normalized T-cell clonal expansion were also seen in some patients who did not respond. Clonal expansion of both CD4+ and CD8+ blood T cells was observed from baseline to week 6 at doses 0.1 to 3.0 mg/kg. The antigen specificity of the clonally expanded peripheral T cells was not determined. On average, CD8+ T cells showed more expanded clones than CD4+ T cells after ivuxolimab.

To sequence the TCRbeta CDR3 region, genomic DNA was isolated from the sorted cells. TCRbeta CDR3 regions were sequenced using the immunoSEQ Assay. The source is immuneACCESS, and TCRdb retained only in-frame sequences with V and J called. Part of the clones is not carried over; for the studies checked, unresolved V genes explain less than half of this, and the remainder is unexplained. This sample has 50,000 to 65,000 clones in its table, and 88% of those were observed once. The ten largest clonotypes hold approximately 4.8% of the sample. The trial excluded patients who had a history of autoimmune disease or who were on systemic immunosuppression. Peripheral blood for TCR sequencing was drawn from every dose cohort at baseline, at cycle 4 day 1 and at cycle 7 day 1. The samples were taken from a phase I, first-in-human, multicenter, open-label dose-escalation trial of ivuxolimab. The trial enrolled adults with locally advanced or metastatic head and neck squamous cell, hepatocellular, melanoma or renal cell carcinoma. CD4+ and CD8+ T cells were sorted separately from peripheral blood before TCR sequencing.

Worth noting for this clone: Its target antigen remains unknown. Per-base quality was not reported, and no clone a single base away is much larger than it.

The CDR3 contains 15 residues, cysteine and phenylalanine counted. Only CDR3 DNA is held: 45 bases, read in frame from base 1. Taken from the germline V gene (reference sequence), the CDR1 and CDR2 loops are LNHNV and YYDKDF. V lost 3 bases and J lost 2 bases, and the count of bases not matched to a germline gene is 4. Recombination linked TRBV15 to TRBJ2-5, and TRBD1 matches 9 of the central bases. This specimen consisted of CD4+ or CD8+ T cells sorted from blood, obtained in a trial of the OX40 agonist ivuxolimab. The clonotype comes from an adult with an advanced solid tumor such as melanoma, head and neck, liver or kidney cancer. CDR3 protein: CATSREQGAQETQYF. The DNA reads as follows: TGTGCCACCAGCAGGGAACAGGGGGCGCAAGAGACCCAGTACTTC.